There are many counts of the clone carrying this TCR beta chain. The record originates from a study of T cells in Graves' hyperthyroidism and ophthalmopathy. The CDR3 length is 12 residues. V dropped 8 bases and J dropped 0 bases, with 6 bases sitting between them. Germline V gene lookup returns CDR1 MNHNS and CDR2 SASEGT. Patients were excluded because of uncontrolled infection, other autoimmune disease, pregnancy or lactation. Clinical symptoms, serum thyroxine and TRAb, thyroid ultrasound and orbital computed tomography together formed the diagnostic basis. Amplification of TCR beta CDR3 regions used RNA as the template. In the first-round RT-PCR of the TCR CDR3, the HTBI primer set was used. TCRdb analysed the multiplex PCR reads with MiXCR anew, one entry per CDR3 protein. The data show 550,000 to 700,000 distinct CDR3 sequences, more than 45% seen once.

The sequence came from an adult woman with Graves' disease, either hyperthyroidism or ophthalmopathy (not recorded which). The chain combines TRBV6-1 with TRBJ2-3, with D unresolved. The sequenced sample was peripheral blood or thyroid tissue (not recorded which). The CDR3 DNA reads TGTGCCAGCCGACCTAGCACAGATACGCAGTATTTT. This codes for CASRPSTDTQYF.